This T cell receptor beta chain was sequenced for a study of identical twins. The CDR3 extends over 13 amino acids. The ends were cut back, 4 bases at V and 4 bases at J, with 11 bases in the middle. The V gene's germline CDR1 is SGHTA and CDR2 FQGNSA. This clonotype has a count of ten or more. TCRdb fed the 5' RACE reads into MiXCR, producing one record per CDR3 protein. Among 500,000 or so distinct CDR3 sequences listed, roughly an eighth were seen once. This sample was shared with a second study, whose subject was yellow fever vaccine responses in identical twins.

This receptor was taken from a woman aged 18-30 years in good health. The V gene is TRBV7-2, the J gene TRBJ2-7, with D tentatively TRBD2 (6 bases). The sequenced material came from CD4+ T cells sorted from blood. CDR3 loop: CASSSSRDYEQYF. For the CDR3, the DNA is TGTGCCAGCAGCTCCTCGCGGGATTACGAGCAGTACTTC.